The 18 T cell receptor beta chains presented below share a single source sample, sequenced in a study of blood T cell repertoires in COVID-19. The repertoire was sequenced with immunoSEQ multiplex PCR; TCRdb's copy has only in-frame clones and lacks some. The sample has around 170,000 clones; roughly 87% are singletons. The sequencing sample was made of peripheral blood. These receptors originate from a woman aged 40 to 50 with acute or convalescent COVID-19.

V usage is TRBV7-9 and J usage is TRBJ1-1; D gene unclear. With 3 bases removed from V and 4 bases from J, the gap between germline ends came to 15 bases. CDR3 length: 15 residues. The germline gives CDR1 SEHNR, CDR2 FQNEAQ (reference sequence). The CDR3 sequence: CASSFASAGSTEAFF. In nucleotides, the CDR3 is TGTGCCAGCAGCTTCGCCTCAGCGGGGAGCACTGAAGCTTTCTTT. The full variable domain, rest sourced from reference TRBV7-9 and TRBJ1-1, is DTGVSQNPRHKITKRGQNVTFRCDPISEHNRLYWYRQTLGQGPEFLTYFQNEAQLEKSRLLSDRFSAERPKGSFSTLEIQRTEQGDSAMYLCASSFASAGSTEAFFGQGTRLTVV.

The rearrangement links TRBV5-1 to TRBJ1-5, with TRBD1 matching 9 bases. This CDR3 comprises 15 residues. The trim removed 0 bases at V and 8 bases at J, leaving 6 bases unmatched. Germline CDR1 is SGHRS and CDR2 is YFSETQ. CDR3 coding DNA: TGCGCCAGCAGCTTGGGACAGGGGGTCCGGGAGCCCCAGCATTTT. Amino acid sequence: CASSLGQGVREPQHF.

The gene calls are TRBV5-6 and TRBJ1-2, with TRBD1 matching over 9 bases. V dropped 4 bases and J dropped 4; count of bases not matched to a gene: 17. The CDR3 length is 18 residues. Germline CDR1 SGHDT, CDR2 YYEEEE. The CDR3 is CASSTYETGGILFYGYTF. The CDR3 region has the DNA TGTGCCAGCAGCACGTACGAGACAGGGGGGATCCTTTTCTATGGCTACACCTTC.

There are a few counts of this clone. The chain couples TRBV18 to TRBJ2-1, with TRBD1 as a possible D gene (5 bases). Germline V CDR1 and CDR2: KGHSH, LQKENI. The V and J ends lost 3 bases and 5 bases respectively, with 11 bases between them. The CDR3 runs to 14 residues. CDR3 coding DNA: TGTGCCAGCTCACCCGGACCAGGGCACAATGAGCAGTTCTTC. This sequence encodes CASSPGPGHNEQFF.

This clone was detected only once. The chain is built from TRBV7-2 and TRBJ2-1; tentatively, D is TRBD1 (5 bases). CDR3 length equals 15 residues. From germline, CDR1 is SGHTA and CDR2 FQGNSA. V lost 5 bases and J 10 bases, leaving 21 bases between the germline ends. The CDR3 nucleotides are TGTGCCAGCAGCGACCAGGGAAGCACCTATGGCGAGCAGTTCTTC. It codes for CASSDQGSTYGEQFF.

The rearrangement links TRBV7-9 to TRBJ2-7, with 12 bases that match TRBD2. V gave up 4 bases and J gave up 7 bases; unmatched junction bases: 5. The CDR3 has 14 amino acids. Germline CDR1 is SEHNR and CDR2 is FQNEAQ (reference sequence). CDR3 nucleotide sequence: TGTGCCAGCAGCTGGAGTCTAGCGGGAGGGGAGCAGTACTTC. The encoded protein is CASSWSLAGGEQYF.

This clone was observed once. This rearrangement joins TRBV19 to TRBJ1-2; D ambiguous. The germline V gene encodes CDR1 LNHDA and CDR2 SQIVND (reference sequence). The CDR3 is 15 amino acids. V lost 5 bases and J lost 5, with 18 bases in between. The CDR3 DNA sequence: TGTGCCAGTAGTTCCCCCGCGGAGGGAGAGTATGGCTACACCTTC. It encodes CASSSPAEGEYGYTF. The full variable domain, completed using reference TRBV19 and TRBJ1-2, is DGGITQSPKYLFRKEGQNVTLSCEQNLNHDAMYWYRQDPGQGLRLIYYSQIVNDFQKGDIAEGYSVSREKKESFPLTVTSAQKNPTAFYLCASSSPAEGEYGYTFGSGTRLTVV.

The chain couples TRBV4-1 to TRBJ1-6, with D perhaps matching TRBD1 (6 bases). V was pared by 5 bases and J by 7 bases, with 18 bases between. Germline values: CDR1 MGHRA, CDR2 YSYEKL. This CDR3 spans 16 amino acids. CDR3 sequence: CASSVTGLGLNSPLHF. CDR3 coding DNA: TGCGCCAGCAGCGTTACAGGGTTAGGCCTCAATTCACCCCTCCACTTT.

This clone was counted between two and nine times. This sequence joins TRBV28 and TRBJ1-6; tentative D call: TRBD1 (5 bases). The CDR3 consists of 14 residues. Germline CDR1 MDHEN, CDR2 SYDVKM. V was shortened by 8 bases and J by 5 bases, with 13 bases between the two germline ends. CDR3 sequence: CASGSPGDNSPLHF. The CDR3 bases are TGTGCCAGCGGGAGTCCGGGGGATAATTCACCCCTCCACTTT.

The chain employs TRBV2 and TRBJ2-3; no definite D call. Trimming removed 5 bases at V and 2 bases at J, with 5 bases between. CDR1 is SNHLY and CDR2 is FYNNEI in the germline V gene. The CDR3 has 12 amino acids. CDR3 loop: CASSSYTDTQYF. The CDR3 nucleotides are TGTGCCAGCAGTTCTTACACAGATACGCAGTATTTT.

V is TRBV28 and J is TRBJ1-5; TRBD1 matches 7 bases. Unmatched junction bases numbered 9, after V lost 6 bases and J lost 4 bases. This CDR3 region has 15 residues. Germline CDR1 MDHEN, CDR2 SYDVKM. CDR3 sequence: CASSFGDSLNQPQHF. CDR3 DNA: TGTGCCAGCAGCTTCGGGGACAGCCTGAATCAGCCCCAGCATTTT. The entire variable domain, with the rest obtained from reference TRBV28 and TRBJ1-5, is as follows: DVKVTQSSRYLVKRTGEKVFLECVQDMDHENMFWYRQDPGLGLRLIYFSYDVKMKEKGDIPEGYSVSREKKERFSLILESASTNQTSMYLCASSFGDSLNQPQHFGDGTRLSIL.

This rearrangement joins TRBV13 to TRBJ2-7, with D possibly TRBD2 on 5 matching bases. Trimming removed 5 bases from V and 2 bases from J, with 13 bases in between. The CDR3 totals 14 residues. Germline lookup yields CDR1 PRHDT and CDR2 FYEKMQ (reference sequence). The CDR3 spells CASSLVGSAYEQYF. The CDR3 DNA follows: TGTGCCAGCAGCCTCGTAGGGAGTGCCTACGAGCAGTACTTC.

This clone was detected a few times. V and J are TRBV19 and TRBJ1-2; 8 nucleotides match TRBD1. Germline V gene sequence: CDR1 LNHDA, CDR2 SQIVND (reference sequence). The CDR3 is made up of 14 amino acids. The V gene end was trimmed by 5 bases and the J gene end by 11 bases; junction bases not matched to a gene: 13. In nucleotides, the CDR3 is TGTGCCAGTAGTTTCTCCGGGACAGGATACGGATACACCTTC. It specifies CASSFSGTGYGYTF.

This chain connects TRBV7-8 to TRBJ2-1, with 7 nucleotides matching TRBD2. CDR1 SGHVS and CDR2 FQNEAQ come from the germline V gene. This CDR3 spans 13 amino acids. V lost 5 bases, J lost 8 bases, and 6 bases stayed unmatched. CDR3 sequence: CASSPRLAHEQFF. CDR3 bases: TGTGCCAGCAGCCCGAGACTAGCCCATGAGCAGTTCTTC.

The table lists this clone with a count of one. Other DNA sequences from this sample encode an identical CDR3 as well. The J gene is TRBJ2-7, the V gene TRBV27, with a weak D call TRBD2 (5 bases). Trimming took off 1 base at V and 5 bases at J, with 9 bases between the two ends. In germline, CDR1 is MNHEY, CDR2 SMNVEV (reference sequence). This CDR3 spans 13 amino acids. CDR3 protein: CASSLLGSNEQYF. The DNA of the CDR3 is TGTGCCAGCAGTTTATTGGGGAGTAACGAGCAGTACTTC.

The V gene is TRBV5-1, the J gene TRBJ2-3, with TRBD2 identical over 8 bases. CDR1 and CDR2 (germline): SGHRS, YFSETQ. Trimming cost V 2 bases and J 2 bases; bases outside gene matches: 4. The CDR3 extends over 15 amino acids. CDR3 coding DNA: TGCGCCAGCAGCTTTAGCGGGGCCTCCACAGATACGCAGTATTTT. This encodes CASSFSGASTDTQYF.

Worth noting for this clone: Compared with germline, one end of the junction differs, possibly owing to a read error. V and J are TRBV7-7 and TRBJ2-2, with 9 bases matching TRBD1. The CDR3 covers 14 residues. The germline V gene encodes CDR1 SSHAT and CDR2 FNYEAQ (reference sequence). CDR3 nucleotides: TGTGCTAGCAGCCTCGACAGGGGGAACGGGGAGCTGTTTTTT. Protein: CASSLDRGNGELFF.

This chain links TRBV5-4 with TRBJ2-2; a possible D gene is TRBD2 (6 bases). The CDR3 extends over 16 amino acids. V was trimmed by 0 bases and J by 5 bases, leaving 14 bases between them. From germline, CDR1 is SGHNT and CDR2 YYREEE (reference sequence). DNA for the CDR3: TGTGCCAGCAGCTTGGCCAATCGGGGGTGGACCGGGGAGCTGTTTTTT. The encoded protein is CASSLANRGWTGELFF.